This entry lists 21 T cell receptor beta chains sequenced from one sample in a study of T cell responses to AZD1222 COVID-19 vaccine. Generated by immunoSEQ multiplex PCR, the TCRdb table keeps only in-frame clones and is missing some. Of fewer than 150,000 clones in the sample, approximately 88% were seen once. Sequenced here: peripheral blood, sampled 28 days after the second AZD1222 dose. The receptors originated from an adult who received the AZD1222 COVID-19 vaccine.

V usage is TRBV7-9 and J usage is TRBJ1-6; maybe TRBD1 (6 bases). The CDR3 loop spans 14 amino acids. Germline assignment: CDR1 SEHNR and CDR2 FQNEAQ (reference sequence). V dropped 7 bases and J dropped 7 bases, with 14 bases sitting between them. CDR3 sequence (DNA): TGTGCCAGCATGCTCCAGGGGAACAATTCACCCCTCCACTTT. Protein sequence: CASMLQGNNSPLHF. The variable domain in full, with the rest retrieved from reference TRBV7-9 and TRBJ1-6, is DTGVSQNPRHKITKRGQNVTFRCDPISEHNRLYWYRQTLGQGPEFLTYFQNEAQLEKSRLLSDRFSAERPKGSFSTLEIQRTEQGDSAMYLCASMLQGNNSPLHFGNGTRLTVT.

The chain combines TRBV12-3 or TRBV12-4 with TRBJ1-1; D not certain. The V gene lost 1 base and the J gene lost 0 bases, with 3 bases spanning the gap. This CDR3 contains 13 residues. The CDR3 bases are TGTGCCAGCAGTTTAGGAATGAACACTGAAGCTTTCTTT. Translating gives CASSLGMNTEAFF.

CDR3 sequence (DNA): TGTGCCAGCAGATTCGGGACAGGGGGTCCTAAGACCCAGTACTTC. Its protein product is CASRFGTGGPKTQYF. V and J are TRBV7-9 and TRBJ2-5, with TRBD1 matching over 11 bases. The CDR3 runs 15 residues. V was clipped by 6 bases and J by 6 bases; unmatched bases: 9. Germline CDR1 reads SEHNR; CDR2 reads FQNEAQ (reference sequence).

Regarding this clone: One junction end disagrees with the germline gene, perhaps due to a read error. V usage is TRBV7-2 and J usage is TRBJ2-1; D perhaps matches TRBD1 (5 bases). CDR1 SGHTA and CDR2 FQGNSA come from the germline V gene. The CDR3 extends over 15 amino acids. The CDR3 region has the DNA TGTGCCAGCAGCACCCCCTGGGGCCCCTACAATCAGCAGTTCTTC. It translates to CASSTPWGPYNQQFF.

The V call is TRBV30, the J call TRBJ1-2, with D hard to call. CDR3 length: 14 residues. Germline V lookup: CDR1 GTSNPN, CDR2 SVGIG (reference sequence). V lost 3 bases, J lost 4 bases, and 15 bases lay in between. The CDR3 coding sequence is TGTGCCTGGAGACTGAGGGCGGATCTCTATGGCTACACCTTC. It encodes CAWRLRADLYGYTF.

This chain uses TRBV24-1 with TRBJ2-3, with D maybe TRBD1 (6 bases). Germline assignment: CDR1 KGHDR and CDR2 SFDVKD. V dropped 0 bases and J dropped 1 base, with 7 bases sitting between them. This CDR3 region has 15 residues. The CDR3 DNA is TGTGCCACCAGTGATTTGCGACAGGGCACAGATACGCAGTATTTT. This translates into CATSDLRQGTDTQYF.

CDR3 sequence: CASSLNRETGELFF. DNA of the CDR3: TGTGCCAGCAGCTTGAACAGGGAGACCGGGGAGCTGTTTTTT. The chain employs TRBV5-4 and TRBJ2-2; possibly TRBD1 for D (6 bases). Germline-derived CDR1 and CDR2 are SGHNT and YYREEE (reference sequence). This CDR3 region has 14 residues. V was cut by 1 base and J by 5 bases, with 9 bases left in between.

The rearrangement joins TRBV5-6 to TRBJ1-5; D may be TRBD1 (6 bases). This CDR3 has 14 residues. V was trimmed by 5 bases and J by 0 bases, leaving 9 bases between them. The germline V gene has CDR1 SGHDT and CDR2 YYEEEE. The DNA for the CDR3 is TGTGCCAGCAGTTGGGGGCTTAGCAATCAGCCCCAGCATTTT. This encodes CASSWGLSNQPQHF.

The V gene is TRBV5-1, the J gene TRBJ1-2; possibly TRBD1 for D (6 bases). The V gene lost 4 bases and the J gene lost 4 bases, with 11 bases spanning the gap. This CDR3 is built from 13 residues. The germline CDR1 and CDR2 sequences are SGHRS and YFSETQ. The CDR3 sequence: CASSISQGYGYTF. CDR3 sequence (DNA): TGCGCCAGCAGCATATCACAGGGCTATGGCTACACCTTC.

The chain carries TRBV5-6 and TRBJ1-4; the D is unclear. V gave up 2 bases and J gave up 7 bases, with 15 bases separating them. The CDR3 covers 15 residues. CDR1 SGHDT and CDR2 YYEEEE come from the germline V gene. CDR3 sequence: CASSFGFRLGEKLFF. Here the CDR3 DNA reads TGTGCCAGCAGCTTTGGCTTCCGCCTGGGTGAAAAACTGTTTTTT.

The chain recombines TRBV7-9 with TRBJ2-1; D is tentatively TRBD1 or TRBD2 (7 bases each). V was pared by 7 bases and J by 0 bases, with 22 bases between. Germline V gene data show CDR1 as SEHNR and CDR2 as FQNEAQ (reference sequence). The CDR3 runs 18 residues. CDR3 nucleotides: TGTGCCAGCACCGACAGGGCGGCTAGCGGAGTCTCCTACAATGAGCAGTTCTTC. Its protein is CASTDRAASGVSYNEQFF.

This chain connects TRBV5-1 to TRBJ2-2; D is unclear. The germline CDR1 and CDR2 sequences are SGHRS and YFSETQ. CDR3 length: 14 amino acids. The V end was cut by 0 bases, the J end by 2 bases, with 5 bases between. The CDR3 nucleotides read TGCGCCAGCAGCTTGGGTAGCAACACCGGGGAGCTGTTTTTT. Translated, it gives CASSLGSNTGELFF.

This clone was observed a handful of times. The gene calls are TRBV6-5 and TRBJ1-2; TRBD1 matches 7 bases. Germline V gene data show CDR1 as MNHEY and CDR2 as SVGAGI. After removal of 3 bases from V and 3 bases from J, the junction contained 10 bases not matched to a gene. CDR3 size: 16 residues. This CDR3 reads CASSYSGTDWDYGYTF. CDR3 DNA sequence: TGTGCCAGCAGTTATAGCGGGACAGACTGGGACTATGGCTACACCTTC.

V is TRBV28 and J is TRBJ1-2; TRBD1 agrees at 11 bases. V dropped 6 bases and J dropped 7; count of bases not matched to a gene: 13. CDR3 length equals 16 residues. Germline V gives CDR1 MDHEN, CDR2 SYDVKM. The CDR3 DNA sequence: TGTGCCAGCAGGCCCCCCGGACAGGGGGCGCGTGTTGGCTACACCTTC. The encoded protein is CASRPPGQGARVGYTF.

CDR3 bases: TGTGCCAGTAGTGTCGACCAAGAGACCCAGTACTTC. Translation gives CASSVDQETQYF. The chain combines TRBV19 with TRBJ2-5, with D unresolved. Germline CDR1 is LNHDA and CDR2 is SQIVND (reference sequence). The length of the CDR3 is 12 residues. The V and J ends lost 5 bases and 0 bases respectively, with 4 bases between them. The variable domain in full, completed from reference TRBV19 and TRBJ2-5, reads DGGITQSPKYLFRKEGQNVTLSCEQNLNHDAMYWYRQDPGQGLRLIYYSQIVNDFQKGDIAEGYSVSREKKESFPLTVTSAQKNPTAFYLCASSVDQETQYFGPGTRLLVL.

The V and J genes are TRBV7-9 and TRBJ2-5, with TRBD2 matching 12 bases. Germline V CDR1 and CDR2: SEHNR, FQNEAQ (reference sequence). The trim removed 5 bases at V and 3 bases at J, leaving 13 bases unmatched. The CDR3 consists of 18 residues. CDR3 region: CASSPQGFGLAGKETQYF. The CDR3 DNA reads as TGTGCCAGCAGCCCACAGGGGTTTGGACTAGCGGGGAAAGAGACCCAGTACTTC.

The CDR3 spells CASSFRDRGREQYF. Written as DNA, the CDR3 is TGTGCCAGCAGTTTCAGGGACAGAGGGCGCGAGCAGTACTTC. This chain connects TRBV27 to TRBJ2-7, with 7 bases identical to TRBD1. J lost 6 bases, V lost 3 bases, and 8 bases had no gene match. The germline gives CDR1 MNHEY, CDR2 SMNVEV (reference sequence). The CDR3 sequence is 14 residues long.

The chain employs TRBV2 and TRBJ1-1; D gene ambiguous. Trimming pared 3 bases from V and 3 bases from J, leaving 2 bases between. The CDR3 is 11 residues long. The germline V gene encodes CDR1 SNHLY and CDR2 FYNNEI. CDR3 in amino acids: CASSEYTEAFF. The CDR3 nucleotides are TGTGCCAGCAGTGAGTACACTGAAGCTTTCTTT.

This clone was recorded once. The chain joins TRBV7-9 to TRBJ2-1; TRBD2 aligns across 8 bases. This CDR3 has 14 residues. The V segment lost 2 bases and the J segment 6 bases; nucleotides outside the gene matches: 3. From germline, CDR1 is SEHNR and CDR2 FQNEAQ (reference sequence). CDR3 DNA sequence: TGTGCCAGCAGCTTAACGGGGGGGCCCAATGAGCAGTTCTTC. Its translation: CASSLTGGPNEQFF.

The chain employs TRBV7-9 and TRBJ1-5; TRBD1 matches 7 bases. CDR1 is SEHNR, CDR2 FQNEAQ, per germline (reference sequence). CDR3 length equals 13 residues. V shed 5 bases and J 9 bases; nucleotides not matched to a gene: 7. This CDR3 reads CASSREGAMPQHF. The DNA for the CDR3 is TGTGCCAGCAGCCGGGAGGGGGCCATGCCCCAGCATTTT.

This chain links TRBV5-4 with TRBJ2-1; 12 bases line up with TRBD1. Germline V lookup: CDR1 SGHNT, CDR2 YYREEE (reference sequence). This CDR3 has 17 residues. The J segment lost 9 bases and the V segment lost 4 bases, leaving 14 bases of the junction unmatched. The CDR3 here is CASSPPPGQGANAEQFF. The DNA for the CDR3 is TGTGCCAGCAGCCCACCCCCGGGACAGGGGGCCAACGCTGAGCAGTTCTTC.